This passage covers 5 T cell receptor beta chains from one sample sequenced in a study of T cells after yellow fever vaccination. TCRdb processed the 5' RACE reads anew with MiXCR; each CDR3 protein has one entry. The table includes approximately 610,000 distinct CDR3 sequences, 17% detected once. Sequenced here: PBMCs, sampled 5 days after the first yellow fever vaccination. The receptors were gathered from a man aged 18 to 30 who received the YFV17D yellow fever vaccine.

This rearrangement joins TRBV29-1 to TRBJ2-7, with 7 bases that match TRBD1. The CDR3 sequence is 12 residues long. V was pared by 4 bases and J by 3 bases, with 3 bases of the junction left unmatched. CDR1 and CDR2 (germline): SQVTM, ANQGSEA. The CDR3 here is CSVGDRHYEQYF. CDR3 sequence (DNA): TGCAGCGTTGGGGACAGACACTACGAGCAGTACTTC.

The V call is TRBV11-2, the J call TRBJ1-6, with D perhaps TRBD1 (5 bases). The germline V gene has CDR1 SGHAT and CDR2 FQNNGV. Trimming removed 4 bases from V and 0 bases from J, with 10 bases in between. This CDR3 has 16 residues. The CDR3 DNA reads TGTGCCAGCAGCTGGGGGGTTGGCTCCTATAATTCACCCCTCCACTTT. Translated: CASSWGVGSYNSPLHF.

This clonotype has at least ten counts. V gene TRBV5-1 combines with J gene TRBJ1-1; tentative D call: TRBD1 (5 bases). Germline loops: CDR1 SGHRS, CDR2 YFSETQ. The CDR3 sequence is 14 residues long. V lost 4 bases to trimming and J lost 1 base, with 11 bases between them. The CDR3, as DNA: TGCGCCAGCAGCCCCCTTGGACAGAACACTGAAGCTTTCTTT. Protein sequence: CASSPLGQNTEAFF.

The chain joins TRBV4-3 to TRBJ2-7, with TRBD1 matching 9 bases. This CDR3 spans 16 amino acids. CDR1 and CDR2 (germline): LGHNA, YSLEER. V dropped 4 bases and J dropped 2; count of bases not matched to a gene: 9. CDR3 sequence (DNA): TGCGCCAGCAGCCGGCCCGGGACAGGGATCCCCTACGAGCAGTACGTC. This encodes CASSRPGTGIPYEQYV.

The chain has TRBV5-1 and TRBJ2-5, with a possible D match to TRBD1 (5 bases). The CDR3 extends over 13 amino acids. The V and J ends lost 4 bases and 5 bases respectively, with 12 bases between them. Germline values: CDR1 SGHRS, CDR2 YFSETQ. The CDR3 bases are TGCGCCAGCAGCATCAGTCCAGGGGAGACCCAGTACTTC. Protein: CASSISPGETQYF.